One and the same sample provided the 30 T cell receptor beta chains below, sequenced in a study of blood T cell repertoires in COVID-19. Profiling relied on immunoSEQ multiplex PCR, and the TCRdb table lists in-frame clones only, not all of them. Of over 70,000 clones listed, 80% to 90% are singletons. The sample consisted of peripheral blood. These receptors originate from a human donor in a cohort sampled during active COVID-19.

The chain recombines TRBV12-3 or TRBV12-4 with TRBJ1-1; 10 bases line up with TRBD1. This CDR3 has 13 residues. Losses at the gene ends were 7 bases for V and 4 bases for J; bases not matched to a gene: 3. The CDR3 here is CASTWTGGTEAFF. The DNA of the CDR3 is TGTGCCAGCACCTGGACAGGGGGCACTGAAGCTTTCTTT.

The DNA for the CDR3 is TGTGCCAGTAGTGTTGCCGGGACAGCCAATGAAGCTTTCTTT. Encoded protein: CASSVAGTANEAFF. The chain has TRBV19 and TRBJ1-1; TRBD1 aligns across 7 bases. The CDR3 contains 14 residues. Trimming removed 5 bases from V and 7 bases from J; junction bases left unmatched: 10. CDR1 is LNHDA, CDR2 SQIVND, per germline (reference sequence).

The chain uses TRBV7-2 and TRBJ1-1; TRBD1 matches 9 bases. Germline lookup yields CDR1 SGHTA and CDR2 FQGNSA. This CDR3 spans 15 amino acids. The V gene end was trimmed by 1 base and the J gene end by 4 bases; junction bases not matched to a gene: 4. In DNA form, the CDR3 reads TGTGCCAGCAGCTTAGACAGGGGGCGGGGCACTGAAGCTTTCTTT. It codes for CASSLDRGRGTEAFF.

The chain is built from TRBV5-6 and TRBJ1-2, with D tentatively TRBD1 (6 bases). V was cut by 1 base and J by 6 bases, with 19 bases left in between. The CDR3 totals 16 residues. Germline V gives CDR1 SGHDT, CDR2 YYEEEE. This chain's CDR3 is CASSLSGQGLPHGYTF. The DNA for the CDR3 is TGTGCCAGCAGCTTGTCGGGCCAGGGGCTACCTCATGGCTACACCTTC.

This chain links TRBV5-6 with TRBJ1-4; 10 bases fit TRBD1. The CDR3 runs to 15 residues. Germline CDR1 SGHDT, CDR2 YYEEEE. Unmatched junction bases numbered 7, after V lost 3 bases and J lost 8 bases. CDR3 nucleotide sequence: TGTGCCAGCAGCTACAGACAGGGGGCGCAGGAAAAACTGTTTTTT. It yields the protein CASSYRQGAQEKLFF.

This clone was found once. V usage is TRBV6-1 and J usage is TRBJ2-7, with TRBD1 as a possible D gene (5 bases). Deletions cut 1 base from V and 5 bases from J, with 18 bases between. Per the germline V gene, CDR1 is MNHNS and CDR2 is SASEGT. The CDR3 sequence is 16 residues long. The CDR3 DNA reads as TGTGCCAGCAGTGAAGATAGGGGTTCCGAAGGGCACGAGCAGTACTTC. Translation: CASSEDRGSEGHEQYF.

V and J are TRBV27 and TRBJ2-1, with 11 nucleotides matching TRBD1. With 8 bases clipped from V and 9 bases from J, the junction kept 6 bases outside the gene matches. The CDR3 spans 13 residues. Germline CDR1 is MNHEY and CDR2 is SMNVEV (reference sequence). Here the CDR3 reads CASLDRGQVEQFF. The CDR3 nucleotides are TGTGCCAGCTTGGACAGGGGGCAGGTTGAGCAGTTCTTC.

The chain carries TRBV30 and TRBJ1-1; 7 bases line up with TRBD1. With V trimmed by 4 bases and J by 1 base, 3 bases remained unmatched. This CDR3 comprises 13 residues. Per germline, CDR1 GTSNPN and CDR2 SVGIG (reference sequence). CDR3 sequence reads: CAWTRQGNTEAFF. The DNA of the CDR3 is TGTGCCTGGACCCGACAGGGGAACACTGAAGCTTTCTTT.

The gene calls are TRBV24-1 and TRBJ2-1; 7 bases map to TRBD1. There are 15 residues in the CDR3. J was trimmed by 0 bases and V by 5 bases; bases with no gene match: 3. CDR1 KGHDR and CDR2 SFDVKD come from the germline V gene. CDR3 bases: TGTGCCACCAGTGCCCCAGGGGGCTCCTACAATGAGCAGTTCTTC. It is translated as CATSAPGGSYNEQFF.

The rearrangement joins TRBV10-3 to TRBJ1-5; 7 positions match TRBD1. V was clipped by 10 bases and J by 2 bases; unmatched bases: 5. The CDR3 loop spans 13 amino acids. CDR1 and CDR2 from the germline V gene are ENHRY and SYGVKD. The CDR3: CATLGTGNQPQHF. The DNA for the CDR3 is TGTGCCACCCTCGGGACAGGCAATCAGCCCCAGCATTTT.

This chain connects TRBV4-3 to TRBJ1-1; D not resolved. V lost 0 bases, J lost 1 base, and 3 bases lay in between. The V gene's germline CDR1 is LGHNA and CDR2 YSLEER. The CDR3 length is 13 residues. The CDR3 DNA reads TGCGCCAGCAGCCAAGACAAGAACACTGAAGCTTTCTTT. Translating gives CASSQDKNTEAFF.

This chain uses TRBV7-2 with TRBJ2-7, with D possibly TRBD1 on 5 matching bases. Germline V gives CDR1 SGHTA, CDR2 FQGNSA. CDR3 length: 15 amino acids. V gave up 3 bases and J gave up 3 bases, with 15 bases separating them. CDR3 sequence reads: CASSFPGDRNYEQYF. CDR3 bases: TGTGCCAGCAGCTTCCCGGGTGACAGAAACTACGAGCAGTACTTC.

The chain recombines TRBV9 with TRBJ2-3; a weak D match, TRBD1 (5 bases). The germline gives CDR1 SGDLS, CDR2 YYNGEE. This CDR3 region has 15 residues. The ends were cut back, 0 bases at V and 2 bases at J, with 10 bases in the middle. The CDR3 sequence: CASSVAAGYTDTQYF. CDR3 in DNA: TGTGCCAGCAGCGTAGCGGCAGGGTACACAGATACGCAGTATTTT.

There are a few counts of this clone. The chain combines TRBV6-6 with TRBJ2-7; TRBD1 matches at 9 bases. The germline CDR1 and CDR2 sequences are MNHNY and SVGAGI (reference sequence). This CDR3 spans 16 amino acids. V trimming: 5 bases; J trimming: 0 bases; junction bases outside the gene matches: 8. DNA of the CDR3: TGTGCCAGCAGTCAAACCGGGACAGGGAGCTCCTACGAGCAGTACTTC. Encoded protein: CASSQTGTGSSYEQYF.

V and J are TRBV5-1 and TRBJ1-1; maybe TRBD1 (6 bases). The CDR3 is 15 residues long. V lost 0 bases to trimming and J lost 4 bases, with 13 bases between them. The V gene's germline CDR1 is SGHRS and CDR2 YFSETQ. CDR3 in DNA: TGCGCCAGCAGCTTGGAAACGACCAGGGGCACTGAAGCTTTCTTT. It translates to CASSLETTRGTEAFF. The entire variable domain, with the rest obtained from reference TRBV5-1 and TRBJ1-1, is as follows: KAGVTQTPRYLIKTRGQQVTLSCSPISGHRSVSWYQQTPGQGLQFLFEYFSETQRNKGNFPGRFSGRQFSNSRSEMNVSTLELGDSALYLCASSLETTRGTEAFFGQGTRLTVV.

The chain uses TRBV6-6 and TRBJ1-1; D remains unclear. This CDR3 is built from 13 residues. Per the germline V gene, CDR1 is MNHNY and CDR2 is SVGAGI (reference sequence). V shed 0 bases and J shed 1 base, with 3 bases lying between them. Here the CDR3 DNA reads TGTGCCAGCAGTTACTCCCAGAACACTGAAGCTTTCTTT. Encoded protein: CASSYSQNTEAFF.

The J gene is TRBJ1-6, the V gene TRBV14; 7 bases line up with TRBD1. Germline CDR1 is SGHDN and CDR2 is FVKESK. Trimming removed 4 bases from V and 7 bases from J; junction bases left unmatched: 10. This CDR3 contains 16 residues. The CDR3 nucleotides are TGTGCCAGCAGCCTGGGAGGAGGGGACAGAAATTCACCCCTCCACTTT. It specifies CASSLGGGDRNSPLHF.

CDR3 in amino acids: CASSLAGADEQFF. Here the CDR3 DNA reads TGCGCCAGCAGCCTAGCGGGGGCGGATGAGCAGTTCTTC. The chain combines TRBV4-1 with TRBJ2-1, with TRBD2 matching 9 bases. CDR3 length: 13 residues. From germline, CDR1 is MGHRA and CDR2 YSYEKL. V shed 4 bases and J 8 bases; nucleotides not matched to a gene: 3.

CDR3 sequence reads: CASSQETWTGEQFF. CDR3 DNA: TGCGCCAGCAGCCAAGAAACTTGGACTGGAGAGCAGTTCTTC. The chain employs TRBV4-3 and TRBJ2-1; maybe TRBD2 (5 bases). The CDR3 runs to 14 residues. V gave up 0 bases and J gave up 10 bases, with 13 bases separating them. Germline V gene lookup returns CDR1 LGHNA and CDR2 YSLEER.

CDR3 in amino acids: CASSPEHPRSSDTQYF. DNA of the CDR3: TGTGCCAGCAGCCCCGAACACCCTAGGAGTTCAGATACGCAGTATTTT. V usage is TRBV5-5 and J usage is TRBJ2-3; D unclear. The CDR3 extends over 16 amino acids. V was shortened by 4 bases and J by 4 bases, with 19 bases between the two germline ends. Per the germline V gene, CDR1 is SGHKS and CDR2 is YYEKEE (reference sequence).

The chain is built from TRBV5-1 and TRBJ2-1; D may be TRBD1 (6 bases). Germline-derived CDR1 and CDR2 are SGHRS and YFSETQ. Trimming removed 2 bases at V and 7 bases at J, with 16 bases between. The CDR3 extends over 15 amino acids. CDR3 DNA sequence: TGCGCCAGCAGCTTCGAAACAGGGATATGGAATGAGCAGTTCTTC. This codes for CASSFETGIWNEQFF.

The table lists this clone with a few counts. The chain has TRBV24-1 and TRBJ2-7; D gene ambiguous. There are 11 residues in the CDR3. Trimming removed 3 bases at V and 4 bases at J, with 3 bases between. Germline V gene data show CDR1 as KGHDR and CDR2 as SFDVKD. The chain's CDR3 is CATSDEYEQYF. The CDR3, as DNA: TGTGCCACCAGTGATGAGTACGAGCAGTACTTC.

The chain joins TRBV12-3 or TRBV12-4 to TRBJ2-7, with 7 bases identical to TRBD1. The CDR3 extends over 13 amino acids. J gave up 1 base and V 5 bases, and 2 bases lay outside the gene matches. The CDR3 DNA reads as TGTGCCAGCAGTAAGGGACAGTCCTACGAGCAGTACTTC. Its translation: CASSKGQSYEQYF.

The chain recombines TRBV7-8 with TRBJ1-3; possible D gene TRBD1, 6 bases. CDR3 length equals 18 residues. CDR1 is SGHVS and CDR2 is FQNEAQ in the germline V gene. V gave up 4 bases and J gave up 2 bases, with 21 bases separating them. CDR3 loop: CASSSRQTHGTTGNTIYF. Written as DNA, the CDR3 is TGTGCCAGCAGCTCCCGTCAGACCCACGGGACAACTGGAAACACCATATATTTT.

The chain employs TRBV19 and TRBJ1-5; a possible D gene is TRBD1 (5 bases). The CDR3 spans 16 residues. Germline CDR1 is LNHDA and CDR2 is SQIVND (reference sequence). The V gene lost 1 base and the J gene lost 2 bases, with 12 bases spanning the gap. CDR3 in amino acids: CASSIVGRRGNQPQHF. In nucleotides, the CDR3 is TGTGCCAGTAGTATAGTGGGGCGTAGGGGCAATCAGCCCCAGCATTTT.

The chain uses TRBV28 and TRBJ2-1; 7 bases are a match to TRBD1. The CDR3 spans 12 residues. Germline V gene data show CDR1 as MDHEN and CDR2 as SYDVKM. Trimming removed 2 bases from V and 14 bases from J; junction bases left unmatched: 6. The CDR3 bases are TGTGCCAGCAGTTTAATGGGTCAGGGGGAGTTCTTC. Its translation is CASSLMGQGEFF.

V and J are TRBV30 and TRBJ2-2, with D unclear. CDR3 length: 18 amino acids. Deletions cut 1 base from V and 2 bases from J, with 20 bases between. The V gene's germline CDR1 is GTSNPN and CDR2 SVGIG (reference sequence). In nucleotides, the CDR3 is TGTGCCTGGAGTGCTAAACGTTCCATATCCATCAACACCGGGGAGCTGTTTTTT. This gives the protein CAWSAKRSISINTGELFF. The full variable domain, with the rest looked up from reference TRBV30 and TRBJ2-2, is SQTIHQWPATLVQPVGSPLSLECTVEGTSNPNLYWYRQAAGRGLQLLFYSVGIGQISSEVPQNLSASRPQDRQFILSSKKLLLSDSGFYLCAWSAKRSISINTGELFFGEGSRLTVL.

The chain couples TRBV3-1 (or the pseudogene TRBV3-2) to TRBJ2-7; unclear D gene. Germline V CDR1 and CDR2: LGHDT, YNNKEL (reference sequence). CDR3 length: 13 amino acids. The germline V and J ends were trimmed by 2 bases and 3 bases, with 8 bases remaining between them. CDR3 region: CASSQSGDYEQYF. CDR3 nucleotides: TGTGCCAGCAGCCAATCTGGAGACTACGAGCAGTACTTC.

The chain uses TRBV19 and TRBJ1-5; 12 nucleotides agree with TRBD1. The J segment lost 6 bases and the V segment lost 5 bases, leaving 5 bases of the junction unmatched. From germline, CDR1 is LNHDA and CDR2 SQIVND (reference sequence). The CDR3 extends over 15 amino acids. CDR3 in DNA: TGTGCCAGTAGTTCGCCGGGACAGGGGGCTCAGCCCCAGCATTTT. Its translation: CASSSPGQGAQPQHF.

The gene calls are TRBV10-3 and TRBJ1-2, with D maybe TRBD1 (5 bases). CDR1 and CDR2 from the germline V gene are ENHRY and SYGVKD. V lost 4 bases to trimming and J lost 2 bases, with 14 bases between them. This CDR3 spans 15 amino acids. CDR3 coding DNA: TGTGCCATCAGTGGGGGCGACCAGAGGAACTATGGCTACACCTTC. Protein: CAISGGDQRNYGYTF.